These T cell receptor beta chains were read from a single sample in a study of shared clonotypes between healthy human individuals. Measured with immunoSEQ multiplex PCR; TCRdb has only the in-frame clones, and not every one. The data show more than 400,000 clones, 90% to 97% seen once. The sequencing sample was made of naive CD4+ T cells sorted from blood. Receptors were obtained from a woman aged 25 to 45 in good health. Both conserved end residues are part of each CDR3. The D gene is left open where the match is weak. Size tells how often a clone was seen (once, few, many) or the class of an expanded clone, and some rows leave it out.

clone_size	v_call	d_call	j_call	cdr3_aa	cdr3_nt
-	TRBV7-6	-	TRBJ1-2	CASSLGFNPASYTF	TGTGCCAGCAGCTTAGGGTTTAACCCCGCGAGCTACACCTTC
-	TRBV10-2	TRBD1	TRBJ1-1	CATNTGTGVGTEAFF	TGCGCCACCAATACCGGGACAGGGGTAGGAACTGAAGCTTTCTTT
-	TRBV28	-	TRBJ2-7	CASSGELETGRNEQYF	TGTGCCAGCAGTGGGGAACTAGAGACAGGGAGGAACGAGCAGTACTTC
once	TRBV9	-	TRBJ1-5	CASSVAQGSQPQHF	TGTGCCAGCAGCGTGGCCCAAGGGAGTCAGCCCCAGCATTTT
-	TRBV10-3	-	TRBJ2-7	CAISESLADTYEQYF	TGTGCCATCAGTGAGTCTCTAGCCGACACCTACGAGCAGTACTTC
-	TRBV7-2	-	TRBJ1-3	CASSPPWGPSGNTIYF	TGTGCCAGCAGCCCCCCTTGGGGTCCCTCTGGAAACACCATATATTTT
-	TRBV5-1	TRBD2	TRBJ2-5	CASSLGLAGGEETQYF	TGCGCCAGCAGCCTGGGACTAGCGGGAGGGGAGGAGACCCAGTACTTC
-	TRBV5-4	TRBD2	TRBJ2-7	CASSLEASGPYEQYF	TGTGCCAGCAGCTTGGAGGCTAGCGGGCCTTACGAGCAGTACTTC
-	TRBV7-2	-	TRBJ2-7	CASSLGRKQEQYF	TGTGCCAGCAGCCTCGGACGGAAACAAGAGCAGTACTTC
-	TRBV19	TRBD1	TRBJ1-1	CASIGGWTGIVEAFF	TGTGCCAGTATAGGTGGATGGACAGGGATCGTTGAAGCTTTCTTT
-	TRBV5-5	-	TRBJ1-2	CASSPGDNYGYTF	TGTGCCAGCAGCCCCGGGGACAACTATGGCTACACCTTC
-	TRBV19	-	TRBJ1-2	CASSIWGRSDYGYTF	TGTGCCAGTAGTATATGGGGCAGGTCCGACTATGGCTACACCTTC
-	TRBV7-9	-	TRBJ2-6	CASSLGQTNSGANVLTF	TGTGCCAGCAGCTTAGGACAGACTAACTCTGGGGCCAACGTCCTGACTTTC
-	TRBV30	-	TRBJ2-1	CAWSVHSNEQFF	TGTGCCTGGAGTGTGCACAGCAATGAGCAGTTCTTC
-	TRBV5-1	TRBD2	TRBJ2-3	CASSLATSGASTDTQYF	TGCGCCAGCAGCTTGGCCACTAGCGGGGCTAGCACAGATACGCAGTATTTT
once	TRBV15	-	TRBJ2-2	CATSRGQGTGELFF	TGTGCCACCAGCAGAGGGCAAGGAACCGGGGAGCTGTTTTTT
-	TRBV4-1	-	TRBJ1-4	CASSRIGQNNEKLFF	TGCGCCAGCAGTCGAATCGGACAGAATAATGAAAAACTGTTTTTT
-	TRBV28	TRBD1	TRBJ1-1	CASTTGVNTEAFF	TGTGCCAGCACAACAGGGGTGAACACTGAAGCTTTCTTT
-	TRBV9	-	TRBJ2-1	CASSVGLASYNEQFF	TGTGCCAGCAGCGTAGGATTAGCCTCCTACAATGAGCAGTTCTTC
-	TRBV11-3	-	TRBJ2-5	CASSPDKGETQYF	TGTGCCAGCAGCCCCGACAAGGGAGAGACCCAGTACTTC
-	TRBV5-6	-	TRBJ1-5	CASSLLVWLTNQPQHF	TGTGCCAGCAGCTTGTTGGTATGGTTAACCAATCAGCCCCAGCATTTT
-	TRBV29-1	TRBD1	TRBJ2-5	CSRTGGYQETQYF	TGCAGCAGAACAGGGGGCTACCAAGAGACCCAGTACTTC
-	TRBV10-3	-	TRBJ1-6	CAISEIYNSPLHF	TGTGCCATCAGTGAAATCTATAATTCACCCCTCCACTTT
-	TRBV7-9	-	TRBJ2-1	CASSPLKGRYNEQFF	TGTGCCAGCAGCCCCCTGAAAGGGCGTTACAATGAGCAGTTCTTC
once	TRBV7-9	TRBD1	TRBJ1-2	CASDRPGQGGDYGYTF	TGTGCCAGCGACAGACCAGGACAGGGAGGAGACTATGGCTACACCTTC
once	TRBV15	TRBD2	TRBJ2-1	CATSREASGTYNEQFF	TGTGCCACCAGCAGAGAGGCAAGCGGGACGTACAATGAGCAGTTCTTC